The 3 T cell receptor beta chains below were found in one sample sequenced in a study of cytomegalovirus exposure and HLA in healthy donors. The PCR used 60 Vbeta and 13 Jbeta primers. TCRdb's copy holds only in-frame clones and misses some; the assay was immunoSEQ multiplex PCR. In the table there are some 120,000 clones, approximately 81% of which are singletons. Specimen: PBMCs. The receptors here all came from a woman aged 25 to 39 in good health and CMV-seronegative.

V and J are TRBV18 and TRBJ2-5; TRBD2 agrees at 8 bases. This CDR3 spans 17 amino acids. Losses at the gene ends were 0 bases for V and 0 bases for J; bases not matched to a gene: 6. Germline-derived CDR1 and CDR2 are KGHSH and LQKENI. Here the CDR3 reads CASSPPVLADNQETQYF. The CDR3 DNA is TGTGCCAGCTCACCACCGGTACTAGCGGACAACCAAGAGACCCAGTACTTC.

This clone appeared once. The rearrangement uses TRBV5-1 and TRBJ2-7; the match to TRBD1 covers 9 bases. The CDR3 spans 14 residues. The V segment lost 4 bases and the J segment 5 bases; nucleotides outside the gene matches: 7. Germline V gene lookup returns CDR1 SGHRS and CDR2 YFSETQ. This CDR3 reads CASSPGTGSDEQYF. In nucleotides, the CDR3 is TGCGCCAGCAGCCCCGGGACAGGGAGCGACGAGCAGTACTTC. Drawing the rest from reference TRBV5-1 and TRBJ2-7, the complete variable domain is KAGVTQTPRYLIKTRGQQVTLSCSPISGHRSVSWYQQTPGQGLQFLFEYFSETQRNKGNFPGRFSGRQFSNSRSEMNVSTLELGDSALYLCASSPGTGSDEQYFGPGTRLTVT.

The V gene is TRBV2, the J gene TRBJ2-3, with TRBD1 as a possible D gene (5 bases). The germline V and J ends were trimmed by 3 bases and 0 bases, with 19 bases remaining between them. This CDR3 contains 18 residues. Germline V gives CDR1 SNHLY, CDR2 FYNNEI. The CDR3 DNA sequence: TGTGCCAGCAGTGATGGGTTCTGGGGCACTCCTAGCACAGATACGCAGTATTTT. Its protein product is CASSDGFWGTPSTDTQYF.